This T cell receptor (beta chain) was documented in a study of blood T cell repertoires in COVID-19. The CDR3 sequence is 16 residues long. V was shortened by 0 bases and J by 2 bases, with 14 bases between the two germline ends. Germline V gene lookup returns CDR1 LNHNV and CDR2 YYDKDF (reference sequence). The authors' processing: Amplification with reference gene primers provided the estimates of nucleated cell counts. Generated by immunoSEQ multiplex PCR, the TCRdb table keeps only in-frame clones and is missing some. V, J and clone size were drawn from that table, and D and trimming were deduced from the DNA. The data contain about 360,000 clones, 70% to 90% of them seen just once; the ten biggest clones take up around 7.4%. Enrolment of Seattle patients took place during active infection, and they were followed longitudinally.

The V and J genes are TRBV15 and TRBJ2-7, with D perhaps matching TRBD1 (5 bases). The sequenced material came from peripheral blood. The source of this sequence is a woman aged 60 to 75 with COVID-19, enrolled during active disease. The CDR3 is CATSRDLTVTAYEQYF. The CDR3 bases are TGTGCCACCAGCAGAGATTTGACAGTAACCGCCTACGAGCAGTACTTC.